This T cell receptor (beta chain) was recorded in a study of blood T cell repertoires in COVID-19. At the level of the study: Sources were T cells, B-cell-depleted T cells, or PBMCs; the material itself was cDNA or gDNA.

The CDR3 loop spans 16 amino acids. The V and J ends lost 3 bases and 2 bases, in that order; junction bases with no gene match: 6. The germline V gene encodes CDR1 SGDLS and CDR2 YYNGEE. Assay used: immunoSEQ multiplex PCR; TCRdb lists only in-frame clones, some missing. This sample has about 220,000 clones; more than 70% occur once, and the top ten carry approximately 3.8%. This TCR came from a woman older than 75 with acute or convalescent COVID-19. The sequenced sample consisted of peripheral blood. This rearrangement joins TRBV9 to TRBJ2-1; the match to TRBD2 covers 9 bases. CDR3 amino acids: CASSEGSGGPYNEQFF. The CDR3 coding sequence is TGTGCCAGCAGCGAGGGTAGCGGGGGCCCCTACAATGAGCAGTTCTTC. Looking up the rest from reference TRBV9 and TRBJ2-1 gives the full variable domain: DSGVTQTPKHLITATGQRVTLRCSPRSGDLSVYWYQQSLDQGLQFLIQYYNGEERAKGNILERFSAQQFPDLHSELNLSSLELGDSALYFCASSEGSGGPYNEQFFGPGTRLTVL.